This T cell receptor (beta chain) is from a study of blood T cell repertoires in COVID-19. Study-wide background: There were acute and convalescent COVID-19 samples, and they came from the United States, Italy and Spain. The cDNA or gDNA used as material had been derived from T cells, B-cell-depleted T cells, or PBMCs.

V lost 2 bases to trimming and J lost 7 bases; unmatched junction nucleotides: 2. There are 13 residues in the CDR3. Germline CDR1 is SGHNT and CDR2 is YENEEA. Study processing details: Counts of nucleated cells, estimated from reference gene primer amplification, were obtained. This table comes from immunoSEQ multiplex PCR, and its TCRdb copy is limited to in-frame clones, with some not included. From that table come the V and J calls and clone size; the DNA was used to work out D and trimming. Of 200,000 to 250,000 clones detected, more than 75% appear once; the ten largest clones hold 1.9%. The J gene is TRBJ2-1, the V gene TRBV11-3; 7 nucleotides line up with TRBD1. The sample comprised peripheral blood. The receptor's source is a man aged 40-50 years with active or convalescent COVID-19. The CDR3 spells CASSLPGGNEQFF. CDR3 in DNA: TGTGCCAGCAGCTTACCAGGGGGAAATGAGCAGTTCTTC.